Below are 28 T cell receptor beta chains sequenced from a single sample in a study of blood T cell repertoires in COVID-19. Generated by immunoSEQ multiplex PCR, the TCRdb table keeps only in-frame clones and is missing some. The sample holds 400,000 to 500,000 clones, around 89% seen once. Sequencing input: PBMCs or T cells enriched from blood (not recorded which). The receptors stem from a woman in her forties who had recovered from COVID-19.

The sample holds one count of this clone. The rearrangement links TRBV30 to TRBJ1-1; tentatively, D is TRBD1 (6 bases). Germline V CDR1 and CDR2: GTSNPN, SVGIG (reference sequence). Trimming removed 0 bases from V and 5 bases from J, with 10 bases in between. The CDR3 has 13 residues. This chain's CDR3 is CAWSVQRGTEAFF. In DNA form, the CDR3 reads TGTGCCTGGAGTGTCCAAAGGGGGACTGAAGCTTTCTTT.

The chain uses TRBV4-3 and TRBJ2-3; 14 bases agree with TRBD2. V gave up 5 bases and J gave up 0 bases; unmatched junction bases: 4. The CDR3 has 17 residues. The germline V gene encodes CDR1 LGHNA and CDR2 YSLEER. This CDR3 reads CASSDGLAGGSTDTQYF. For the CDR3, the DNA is TGCGCCAGCAGCGATGGACTAGCGGGAGGTAGCACAGATACGCAGTATTTT.

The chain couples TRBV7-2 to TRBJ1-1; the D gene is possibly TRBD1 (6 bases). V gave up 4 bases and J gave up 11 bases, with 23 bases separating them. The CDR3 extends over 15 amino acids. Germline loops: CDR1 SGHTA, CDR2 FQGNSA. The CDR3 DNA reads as TGTGCCAGCAGCTCATACAGGGCGACAACCACAGCGGCTTTCTTT. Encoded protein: CASSSYRATTTAAFF.

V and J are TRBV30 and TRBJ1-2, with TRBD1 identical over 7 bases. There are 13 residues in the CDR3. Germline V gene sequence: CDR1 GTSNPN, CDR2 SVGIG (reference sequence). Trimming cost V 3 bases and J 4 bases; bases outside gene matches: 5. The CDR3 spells CAWRPTGSYGYTF. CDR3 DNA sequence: TGTGCCTGGAGGCCGACAGGGTCCTATGGCTACACCTTC.

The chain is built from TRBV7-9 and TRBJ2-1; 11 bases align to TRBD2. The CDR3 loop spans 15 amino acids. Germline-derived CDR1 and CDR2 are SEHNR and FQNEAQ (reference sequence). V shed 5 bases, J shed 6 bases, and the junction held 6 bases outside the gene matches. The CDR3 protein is CASSRGLAEVNEQFF. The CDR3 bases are TGTGCCAGCAGCCGGGGACTAGCGGAGGTCAATGAGCAGTTCTTC.

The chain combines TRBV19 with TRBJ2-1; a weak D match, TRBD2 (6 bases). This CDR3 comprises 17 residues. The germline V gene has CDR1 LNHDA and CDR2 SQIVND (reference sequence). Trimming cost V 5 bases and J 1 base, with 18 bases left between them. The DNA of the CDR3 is TGTGCCAGTAGTGCCAGCTCCGGGGGTCGGTCCTACAATGAGCAGTTCTTC. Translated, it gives CASSASSGGRSYNEQFF.

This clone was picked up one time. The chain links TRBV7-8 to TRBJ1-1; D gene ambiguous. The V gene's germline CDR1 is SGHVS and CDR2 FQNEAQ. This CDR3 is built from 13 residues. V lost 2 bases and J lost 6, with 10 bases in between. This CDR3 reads CASSLSQRAEAFF. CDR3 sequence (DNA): TGTGCCAGCAGCTTAAGTCAGCGGGCTGAAGCTTTCTTT.

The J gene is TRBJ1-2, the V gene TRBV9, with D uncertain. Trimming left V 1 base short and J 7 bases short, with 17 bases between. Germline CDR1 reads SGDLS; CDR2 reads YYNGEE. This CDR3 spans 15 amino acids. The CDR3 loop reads CASSVNPIELGGYTF. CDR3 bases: TGTGCCAGCAGCGTAAACCCCATTGAGCTCGGTGGCTACACCTTC.

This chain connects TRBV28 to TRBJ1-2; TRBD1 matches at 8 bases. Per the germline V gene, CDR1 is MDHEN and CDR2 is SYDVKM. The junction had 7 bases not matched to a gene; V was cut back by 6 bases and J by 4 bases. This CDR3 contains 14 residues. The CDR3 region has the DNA TGTGCCAGCAGCCCAGGGGGCAGGACCTATGGCTACACCTTC. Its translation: CASSPGGRTYGYTF.

DNA for the CDR3: TGTGCCAGCAGTTTATCAAGCGGGACGGTCTCCTACGAGCAGTACTTC. Its protein is CASSLSSGTVSYEQYF. The rearrangement links TRBV27 to TRBJ2-7; 7 nucleotides line up with TRBD2. CDR1 is MNHEY and CDR2 is SMNVEV in the germline V gene (reference sequence). V was pared by 0 bases and J by 0 bases, with 5 bases of the junction left unmatched. This CDR3 is built from 16 residues.

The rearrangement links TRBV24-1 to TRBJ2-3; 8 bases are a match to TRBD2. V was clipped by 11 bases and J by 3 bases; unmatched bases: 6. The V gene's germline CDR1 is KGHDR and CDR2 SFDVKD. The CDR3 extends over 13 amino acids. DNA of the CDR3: TGTGCCAGCAGCGGGAGTGGGACAGATACGCAGTATTTT. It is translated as CASSGSGTDTQYF.

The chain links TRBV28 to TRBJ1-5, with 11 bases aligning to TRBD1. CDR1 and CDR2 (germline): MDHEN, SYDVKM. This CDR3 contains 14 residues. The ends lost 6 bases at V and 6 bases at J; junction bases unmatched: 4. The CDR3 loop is CASSTGTGGQPQHF. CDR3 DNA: TGTGCCAGCAGCACTGGGACAGGGGGTCAGCCCCAGCATTTT.

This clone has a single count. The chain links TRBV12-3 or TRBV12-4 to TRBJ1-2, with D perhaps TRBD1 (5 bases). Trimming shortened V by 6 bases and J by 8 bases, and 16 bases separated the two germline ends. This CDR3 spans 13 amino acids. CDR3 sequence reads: CASSWGRGIGYTF. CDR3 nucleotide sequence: TGTGCCAGCAGCTGGGGTAGGGGAATAGGCTACACCTTC.

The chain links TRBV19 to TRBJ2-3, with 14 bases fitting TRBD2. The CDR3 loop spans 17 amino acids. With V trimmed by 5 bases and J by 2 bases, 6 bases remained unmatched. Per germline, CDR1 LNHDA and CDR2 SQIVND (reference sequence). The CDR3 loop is CASSPGLAGEPTDTQYF. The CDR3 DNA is TGTGCCAGTAGTCCGGGACTAGCGGGAGAGCCCACAGATACGCAGTATTTT. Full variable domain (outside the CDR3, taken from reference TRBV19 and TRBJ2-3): DGGITQSPKYLFRKEGQNVTLSCEQNLNHDAMYWYRQDPGQGLRLIYYSQIVNDFQKGDIAEGYSVSREKKESFPLTVTSAQKNPTAFYLCASSPGLAGEPTDTQYFGPGTRLTVL.

The CDR3 reads CASSSPGQVVDEQYF. The CDR3 nucleotides read TGTGCCAGCAGCTCGCCGGGACAGGTCGTCGACGAGCAGTACTTC. This chain connects TRBV5-4 to TRBJ2-7, with 8 bases identical to TRBD1. The CDR3 is made up of 15 amino acids. Unmatched junction bases numbered 10, after V lost 3 bases and J lost 5 bases. CDR1 and CDR2 (germline): SGHNT, YYREEE (reference sequence).

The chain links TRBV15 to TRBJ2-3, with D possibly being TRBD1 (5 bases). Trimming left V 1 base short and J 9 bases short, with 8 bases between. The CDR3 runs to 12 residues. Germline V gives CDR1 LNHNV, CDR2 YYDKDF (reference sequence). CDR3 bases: TGTGCCACCAGCAGAGTAAGGGGCACGCAGTATTTT. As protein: CATSRVRGTQYF.

The CDR3: CASSLDSPNQPQHF. For the CDR3, the DNA is TGTGCCAGCAGCTTGGACAGTCCTAATCAGCCCCAGCATTTT. V is TRBV7-9 and J is TRBJ1-5, with D possibly being TRBD1 (6 bases). Germline V gives CDR1 SEHNR, CDR2 FQNEAQ (reference sequence). This CDR3 contains 14 residues. V lost 3 bases and J lost 4, with 10 bases in between.

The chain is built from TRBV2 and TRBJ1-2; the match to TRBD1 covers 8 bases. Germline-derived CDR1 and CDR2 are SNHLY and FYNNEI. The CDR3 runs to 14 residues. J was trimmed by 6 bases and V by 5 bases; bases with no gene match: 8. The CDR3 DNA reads TGTGCCAGCAGTCTGGGACAGGAGGGCGATGGCTACACCTTC. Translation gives CASSLGQEGDGYTF.

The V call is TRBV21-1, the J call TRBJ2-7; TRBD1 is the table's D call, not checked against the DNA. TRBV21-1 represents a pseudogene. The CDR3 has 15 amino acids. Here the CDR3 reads CASSDRGRTSYEQYF. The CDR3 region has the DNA TGTGCCAGCAGCGACAGGGGCCGTACCTCCTACGAGCAGTACTTC.

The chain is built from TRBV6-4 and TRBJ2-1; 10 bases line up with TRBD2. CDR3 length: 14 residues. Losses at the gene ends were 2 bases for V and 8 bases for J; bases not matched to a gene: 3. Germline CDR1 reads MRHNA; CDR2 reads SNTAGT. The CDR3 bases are TGTGCCAGCAGTGACGAAGCGGGAGGGCATGAGCAGTTCTTC. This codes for CASSDEAGGHEQFF.

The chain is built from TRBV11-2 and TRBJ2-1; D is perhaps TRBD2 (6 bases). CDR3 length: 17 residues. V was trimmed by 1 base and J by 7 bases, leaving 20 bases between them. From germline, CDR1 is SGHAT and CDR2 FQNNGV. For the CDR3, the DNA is TGTGCCAGCAGCTTAGGGTTGGCGGGACTCCTGTCGAATGAGCAGTTCTTC. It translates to CASSLGLAGLLSNEQFF.

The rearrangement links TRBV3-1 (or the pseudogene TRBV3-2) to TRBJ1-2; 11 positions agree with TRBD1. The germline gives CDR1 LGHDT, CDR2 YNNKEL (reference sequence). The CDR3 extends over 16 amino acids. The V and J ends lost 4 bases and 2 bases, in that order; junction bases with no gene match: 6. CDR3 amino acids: CASSRGQGALNYGYTF. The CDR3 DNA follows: TGTGCCAGCAGCCGCGGACAGGGGGCACTGAACTATGGCTACACCTTC.

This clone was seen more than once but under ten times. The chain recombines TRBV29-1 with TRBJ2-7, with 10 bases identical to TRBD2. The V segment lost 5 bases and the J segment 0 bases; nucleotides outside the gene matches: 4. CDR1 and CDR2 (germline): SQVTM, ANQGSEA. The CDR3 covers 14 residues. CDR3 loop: CSVRASGSSYEQYF. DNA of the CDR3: TGCAGCGTTAGGGCTAGCGGGAGCTCCTACGAGCAGTACTTC.

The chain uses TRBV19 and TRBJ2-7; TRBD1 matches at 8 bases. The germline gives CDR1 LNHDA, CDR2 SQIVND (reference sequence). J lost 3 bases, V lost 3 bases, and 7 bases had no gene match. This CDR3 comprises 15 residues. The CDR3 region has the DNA TGTGCCAGTAGTATCTTGACAGGGGAGAACTACGAGCAGTACTTC. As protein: CASSILTGENYEQYF.

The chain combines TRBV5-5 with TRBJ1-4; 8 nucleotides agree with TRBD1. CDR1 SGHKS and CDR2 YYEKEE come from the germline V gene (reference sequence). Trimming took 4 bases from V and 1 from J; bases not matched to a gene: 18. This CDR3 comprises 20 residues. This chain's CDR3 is CASSTVPDRGGYGTNEKLFF. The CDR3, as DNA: TGTGCCAGCAGCACCGTTCCCGACAGGGGCGGGTATGGAACTAATGAAAAACTGTTTTTT. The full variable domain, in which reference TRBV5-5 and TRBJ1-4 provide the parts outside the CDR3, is DAGVTQSPTHLIKTRGQQVTLRCSPISGHKSVSWYQQVLGQGPQFIFQYYEKEERGRGNFPDRFSARQFPNYSSELNVNALLLGDSALYLCASSTVPDRGGYGTNEKLFFGSGTQLSVL.

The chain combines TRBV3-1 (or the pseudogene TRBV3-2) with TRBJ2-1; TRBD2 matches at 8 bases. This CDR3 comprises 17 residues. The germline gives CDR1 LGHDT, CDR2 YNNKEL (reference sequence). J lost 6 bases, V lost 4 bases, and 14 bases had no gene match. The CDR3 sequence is CASSRMGGTSGSNEQFF. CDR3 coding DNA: TGTGCCAGCAGCCGCATGGGAGGGACTAGTGGGTCCAATGAGCAGTTCTTC.

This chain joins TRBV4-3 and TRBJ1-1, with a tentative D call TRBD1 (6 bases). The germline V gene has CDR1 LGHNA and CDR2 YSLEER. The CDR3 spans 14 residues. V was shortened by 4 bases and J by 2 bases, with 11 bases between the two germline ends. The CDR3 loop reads CASSPSDSNTEAFF. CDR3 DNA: TGCGCCAGCAGCCCCTCGGACAGCAACACTGAAGCTTTCTTT.

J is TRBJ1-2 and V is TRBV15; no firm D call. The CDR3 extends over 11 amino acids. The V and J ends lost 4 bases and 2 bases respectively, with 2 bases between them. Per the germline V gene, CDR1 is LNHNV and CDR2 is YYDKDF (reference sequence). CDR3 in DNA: TGTGCCACCAGCACGAACTATGGCTACACCTTC. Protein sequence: CATSTNYGYTF.